This T cell receptor (beta chain) was obtained from a study of blood T cell repertoires in COVID-19. Looking at the study overall: The cDNA or gDNA used as material had been derived from T cells, B-cell-depleted T cells, or PBMCs.

The CDR3 is made up of 18 amino acids. V gave up 1 base and J gave up 2 bases; unmatched junction bases: 14. Germline-derived CDR1 and CDR2 are SGHTA and FQGNSA. In the source study's methods: Amplification of reference gene primers provided the estimated nucleated cell counts. Using immunoSEQ multiplex PCR, the repertoire was profiled, and TCRdb retains in-frame clones only, with some absent. That table is the source of V, J and clone size, and D and trimming were worked out from the DNA. The sample contains approximately 250,000 clones, about 87% of which appear only once. A Seattle source enrolled patients during active infection and followed them longitudinally.

The sample comprised peripheral blood. The clonotype comes from a woman aged 55-70 years with COVID-19, enrolled during active disease. This chain uses TRBV7-2 with TRBJ2-7, with TRBD2 identical over 7 bases. This chain's CDR3 is CASSLEDGLAETTYEQYF. In DNA form, the CDR3 reads TGTGCCAGCAGCTTAGAGGATGGGCTAGCGGAGACAACCTACGAGCAGTACTTC.